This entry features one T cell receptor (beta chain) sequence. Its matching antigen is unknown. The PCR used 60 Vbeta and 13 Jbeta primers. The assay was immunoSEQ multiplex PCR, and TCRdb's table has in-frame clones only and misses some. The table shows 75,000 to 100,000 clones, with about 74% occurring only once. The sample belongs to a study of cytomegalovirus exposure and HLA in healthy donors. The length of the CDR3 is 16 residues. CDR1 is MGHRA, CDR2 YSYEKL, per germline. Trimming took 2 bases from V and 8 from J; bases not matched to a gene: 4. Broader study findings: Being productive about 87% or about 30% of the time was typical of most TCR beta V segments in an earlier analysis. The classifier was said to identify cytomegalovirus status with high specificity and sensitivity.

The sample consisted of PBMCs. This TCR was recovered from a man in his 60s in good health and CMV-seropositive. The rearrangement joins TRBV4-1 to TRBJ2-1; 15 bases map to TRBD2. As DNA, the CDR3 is TGCGCCAGCAGCCAAAGGACTAGCGGGGGGGCCCATGAGCAGTTCTTC. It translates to CASSQRTSGGAHEQFF.